The clone carrying this T cell receptor beta chain was counted a few times. The antigen remains unidentified. This entry belongs to a study of blood T cells in healthy people across ages. Study background: Per two T cells, template switching captured roughly one barcoded beta molecule. Findings and caveats of the study: Underestimates were what the diversity estimates from one million T cells were considered to be.

The V end lost 3 bases, the J end lost 3 bases, and 8 bases lay between the germline ends. Germline V lookup: CDR1 ENHRY, CDR2 SYGVKD. The CDR3 extends over 13 amino acids. Together with a sample-barcoded 5' primer, a J-beta primer mix was included in a second PCR lasting about 6 to 11 cycles. Researchers report that a template-switch adaptor with 12 random nucleotides tagged each cDNA molecule. Each sample provided no less than 2.5 million CDR3-containing paired-end reads. TCRdb used MiXCR to reprocess the 5' RACE reads, holding one entry per CDR3 protein. The table has roughly 800,000 distinct CDR3 sequences, 35% to 40% seen once; the top ten hold about an eighth.

The chain combines TRBV10-3 with TRBJ1-2; D gene unclear. This TCR was sampled from a man between 18 and 35 years old in good health. Source material: blood. CDR3 nucleotides: TGTGCCATCAGTGAAAGAGATTACTATGGCTACACCTTC. Amino acids: CAISERDYYGYTF.